This T cell receptor (beta chain) originates from a study of blood T cell repertoires in COVID-19. Across the study: The origin of the acute and convalescent COVID-19 samples was the United States, Italy and Spain. In each case, the material was cDNA or gDNA derived from T cells, B-cell-depleted T cells, or PBMCs.

Using immunoSEQ multiplex PCR, the repertoire was profiled, and TCRdb retains in-frame clones only, with some absent. Of over 130,000 clones listed, more than 65% are singletons. The CDR3 is 10 amino acids. CDR1 is DFQATT, CDR2 SNEGSKA, per germline (reference sequence). Trimming pared 4 bases from V and 5 bases from J, leaving 4 bases between. Sample: peripheral blood. The sequence was collected from a woman aged 60 to 75 with acute or convalescent COVID-19. The J gene is TRBJ2-3, the V gene TRBV20-1; no definite D call. The CDR3 coding sequence is TGCAGTGCTAAGAGAGATACGCAGTATTTT. Encoded protein: CSAKRDTQYF.